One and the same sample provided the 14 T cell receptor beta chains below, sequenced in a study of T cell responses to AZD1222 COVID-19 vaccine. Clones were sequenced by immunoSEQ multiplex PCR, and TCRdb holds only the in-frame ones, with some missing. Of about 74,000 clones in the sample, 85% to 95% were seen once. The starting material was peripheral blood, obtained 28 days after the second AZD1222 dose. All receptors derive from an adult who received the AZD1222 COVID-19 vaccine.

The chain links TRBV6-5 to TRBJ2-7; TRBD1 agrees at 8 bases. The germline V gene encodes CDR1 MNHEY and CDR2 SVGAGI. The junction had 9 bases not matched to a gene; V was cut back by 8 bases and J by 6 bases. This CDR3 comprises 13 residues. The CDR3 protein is CASGPDREREQYF. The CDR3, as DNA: TGTGCCAGCGGACCGGACAGGGAACGCGAGCAGTACTTC.

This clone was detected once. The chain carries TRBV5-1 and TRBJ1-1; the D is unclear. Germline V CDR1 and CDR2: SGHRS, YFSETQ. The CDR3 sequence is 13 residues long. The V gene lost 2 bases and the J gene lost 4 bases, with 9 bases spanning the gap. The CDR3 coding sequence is TGCGCCAGCAGCTTCTACTCTGGCACTGAAGCTTTCTTT. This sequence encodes CASSFYSGTEAFF.

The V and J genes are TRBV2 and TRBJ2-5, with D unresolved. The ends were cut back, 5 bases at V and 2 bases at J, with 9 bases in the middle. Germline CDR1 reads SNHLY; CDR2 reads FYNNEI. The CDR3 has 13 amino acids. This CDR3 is CASSLVPQETQYF. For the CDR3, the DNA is TGTGCCAGCAGTTTGGTGCCTCAAGAGACCCAGTACTTC.

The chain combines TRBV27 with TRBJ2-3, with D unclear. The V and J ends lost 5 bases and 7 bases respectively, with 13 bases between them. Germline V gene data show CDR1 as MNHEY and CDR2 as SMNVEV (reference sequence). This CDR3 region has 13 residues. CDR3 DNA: TGTGCCAGCAGTCCCAAGGTGACCAATACGCAGTATTTT. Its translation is CASSPKVTNTQYF.

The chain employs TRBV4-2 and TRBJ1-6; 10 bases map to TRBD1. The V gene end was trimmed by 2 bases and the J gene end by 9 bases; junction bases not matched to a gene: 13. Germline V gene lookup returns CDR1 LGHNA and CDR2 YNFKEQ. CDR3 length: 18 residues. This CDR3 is CASSQFGTGDLQGSPLHF. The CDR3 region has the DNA TGTGCCAGCAGCCAATTTGGGACAGGGGATCTTCAGGGTTCACCCCTCCACTTT.

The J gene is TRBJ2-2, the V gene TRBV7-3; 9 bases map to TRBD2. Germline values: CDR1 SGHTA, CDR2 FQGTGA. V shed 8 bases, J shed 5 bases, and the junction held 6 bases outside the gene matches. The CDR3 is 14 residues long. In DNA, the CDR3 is TGTGCCAGCGAGGCGGGAGGGCCGACCGGGGAGCTGTTTTTT. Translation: CASEAGGPTGELFF.

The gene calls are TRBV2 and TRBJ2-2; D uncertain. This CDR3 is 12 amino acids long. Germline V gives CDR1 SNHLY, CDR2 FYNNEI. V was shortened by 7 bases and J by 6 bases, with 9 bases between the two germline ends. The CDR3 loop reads CASTPLAGELFF. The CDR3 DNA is TGTGCCAGCACCCCTTTGGCCGGGGAGCTGTTTTTT.

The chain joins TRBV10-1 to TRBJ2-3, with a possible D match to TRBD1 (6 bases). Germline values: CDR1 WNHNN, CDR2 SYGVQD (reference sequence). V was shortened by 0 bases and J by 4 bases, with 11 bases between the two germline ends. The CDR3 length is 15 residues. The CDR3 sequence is CASSESHRESDTQYF. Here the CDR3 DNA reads TGCGCCAGCAGTGAGTCTCACAGGGAATCAGATACGCAGTATTTT.

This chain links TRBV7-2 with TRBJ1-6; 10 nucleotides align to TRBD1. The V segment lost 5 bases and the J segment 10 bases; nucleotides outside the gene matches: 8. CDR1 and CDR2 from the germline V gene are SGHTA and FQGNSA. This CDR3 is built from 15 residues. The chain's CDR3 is CASSPTGTGESPLHF. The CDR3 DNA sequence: TGTGCCAGCAGCCCAACCGGGACAGGGGAGTCACCCCTCCACTTT.

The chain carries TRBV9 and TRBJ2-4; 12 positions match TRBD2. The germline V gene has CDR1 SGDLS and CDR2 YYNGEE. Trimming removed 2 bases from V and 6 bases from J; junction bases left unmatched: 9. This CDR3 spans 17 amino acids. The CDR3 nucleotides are TGTGCCAGCAGCGTTACTCCACTGACTAGCGGGAGAAACATTCAGTACTTC. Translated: CASSVTPLTSGRNIQYF.

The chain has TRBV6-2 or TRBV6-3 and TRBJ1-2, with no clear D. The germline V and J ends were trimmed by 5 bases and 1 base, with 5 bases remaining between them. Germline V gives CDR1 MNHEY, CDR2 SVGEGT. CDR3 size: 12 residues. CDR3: CASSPLNYGYTF. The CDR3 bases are TGTGCCAGCAGTCCCCTTAACTATGGCTACACCTTC.

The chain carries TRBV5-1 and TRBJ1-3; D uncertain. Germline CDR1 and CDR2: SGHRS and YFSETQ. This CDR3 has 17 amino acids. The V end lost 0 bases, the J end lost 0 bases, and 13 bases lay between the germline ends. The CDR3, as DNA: TGCGCCAGCAGCTTGGGTGGGATCAGGAACTCTGGAAACACCATATATTTT. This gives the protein CASSLGGIRNSGNTIYF.

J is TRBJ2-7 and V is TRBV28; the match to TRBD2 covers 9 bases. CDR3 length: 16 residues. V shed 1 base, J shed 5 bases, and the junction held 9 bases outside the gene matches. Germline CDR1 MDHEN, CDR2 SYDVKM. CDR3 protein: CASSLSPAGGPDEQYF. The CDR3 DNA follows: TGTGCCAGCAGTTTATCCCCCGCGGGAGGGCCGGACGAGCAGTACTTC.

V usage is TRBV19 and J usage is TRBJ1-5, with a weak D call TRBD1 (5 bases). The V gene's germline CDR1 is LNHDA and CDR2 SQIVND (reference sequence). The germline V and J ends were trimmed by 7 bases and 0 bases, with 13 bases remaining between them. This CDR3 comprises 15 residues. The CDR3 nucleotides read TGTGCCAGTAAATTCTCAGACAGTAGCAATCAGCCCCAGCATTTT. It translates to CASKFSDSSNQPQHF.